The sequence of this T cell receptor beta chain was determined in a study of T cell repertoires in cytomegalovirus infection. About the research overall: In the study, CMV epitopes included recently identified HLA-C-restricted and well-studied HLA-B-restricted ones. Indicated by public TCR beta signatures were CMV infection and matching HLA type.

One entry per CDR3 protein results from TCRdb running MiXCR on the reads. The top ten clones hold about 20% of a sample with approximately 730,000 distinct CDR3 sequences, around a third of them seen once. As for this clonotype: The antigen is undetermined.

Study observations and caveats: Identification of carriers of CMV plus the relevant HLA was achieved through cumulative public TCR beta family frequency. In two of eight donors, the top clonotype was HLA-C-restricted CMV-specific.

V was shortened by 2 bases and J by 5 bases, with 11 bases between the two germline ends. The V gene's germline CDR1 is SGHKS and CDR2 YYEKEE (reference sequence). The CDR3 runs to 14 residues. This clonotype was sampled from a human donor in good health (CMV status not recorded). Some clones in this sample may be carry-over from other donors' samples. The input for sequencing was cultured PBMCs, taken from culture after CMV antigen stimulation. The rearrangement links TRBV5-5 to TRBJ2-1; no firm D call. The CDR3 DNA reads TGTGCCAGCAGCTTCTGGGAAGGGCACAATGAGCAGTTCTTC. Amino acid sequence: CASSFWEGHNEQFF.